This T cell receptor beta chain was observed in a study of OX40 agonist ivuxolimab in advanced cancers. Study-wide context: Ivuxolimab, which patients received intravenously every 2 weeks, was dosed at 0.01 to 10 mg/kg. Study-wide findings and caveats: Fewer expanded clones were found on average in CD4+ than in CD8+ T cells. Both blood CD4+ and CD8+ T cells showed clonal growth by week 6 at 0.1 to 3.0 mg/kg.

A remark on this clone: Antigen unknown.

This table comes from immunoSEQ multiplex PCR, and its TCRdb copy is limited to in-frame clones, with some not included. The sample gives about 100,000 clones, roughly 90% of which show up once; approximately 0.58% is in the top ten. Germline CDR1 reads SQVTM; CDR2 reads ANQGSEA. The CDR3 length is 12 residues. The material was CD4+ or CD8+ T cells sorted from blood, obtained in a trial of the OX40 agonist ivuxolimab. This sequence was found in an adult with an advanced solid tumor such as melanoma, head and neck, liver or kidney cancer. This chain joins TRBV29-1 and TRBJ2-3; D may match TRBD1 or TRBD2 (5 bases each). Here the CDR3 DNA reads TGCAGTTTACGGGGCCTCACAGATACGCAGTATTTT. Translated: CSLRGLTDTQYF.